The next 30 T cell receptor beta chains were all read from a single sample in a study of blood T cell repertoires in COVID-19. Sequencing was performed with immunoSEQ multiplex PCR; in TCRdb, only in-frame clones are kept and a portion is missing. This table holds roughly 260,000 clones, about four fifths found once. The sample comprised PBMCs or T cells enriched from blood (not recorded which). The source is a woman aged 40 to 55 who had been exposed to COVID-19.

The CDR3 DNA follows: TGTGCCAGCAGGGGACAGGGACAATCAGGGCCCCAGCATTTT. This encodes CASRGQGQSGPQHF. The rearrangement joins TRBV2 to TRBJ1-5; 9 nucleotides align to TRBD1. Per the germline V gene, CDR1 is SNHLY and CDR2 is FYNNEI. The V gene end was trimmed by 6 bases and the J gene end by 9 bases; junction bases not matched to a gene: 9. The CDR3 extends over 14 amino acids. Combining the CDR3 with reference TRBV2 and TRBJ1-5 gives the whole variable domain EPEVTQTPSHQVTQMGQEVILRCVPISNHLYFYWYRQILGQKVEFLVSFYNNEISEKSEIFDDQFSVERPDGSNFTLKIRSTKLEDSAMYFCASRGQGQSGPQHFGDGTRLSIL.

This rearrangement joins TRBV30 to TRBJ2-1; TRBD1 agrees at 10 bases. V was pared by 0 bases and J by 8 bases, with 4 bases of the junction left unmatched. The CDR3 totals 14 residues. Germline CDR1 and CDR2: GTSNPN and SVGIG (reference sequence). CDR3 nucleotides: TGTGCCTGGAGTGTCGGACAGGGGGGCGATGAGCAGTTCTTC. Protein: CAWSVGQGGDEQFF. Full variable domain (rest looked up from reference TRBV30 and TRBJ2-1): SQTIHQWPATLVQPVGSPLSLECTVEGTSNPNLYWYRQAAGRGLQLLFYSVGIGQISSEVPQNLSASRPQDRQFILSSKKLLLSDSGFYLCAWSVGQGGDEQFFGPGTRLTVL.

V is TRBV28 and J is TRBJ2-7, with D maybe TRBD2 (7 bases). The V gene lost 7 bases and the J gene lost 3 bases, with 16 bases spanning the gap. The CDR3 runs to 14 residues. CDR1 is MDHEN, CDR2 SYDVKM, per germline. The CDR3 region is CASTYGGGRYEQYF. The CDR3, as DNA: TGTGCCAGCACGTATGGCGGGGGCCGCTACGAGCAGTACTTC.

CDR3 DNA: TGTGCCATCAGTGGGATCCCCTGGGAGGCAAGCTCTGGGGCCAACGTCCTGACTTTC. Protein product: CAISGIPWEASSGANVLTF. This rearrangement joins TRBV10-3 to TRBJ2-6; a possible D gene is TRBD2 (6 bases). The CDR3 contains 19 residues. The germline V gene has CDR1 ENHRY and CDR2 SYGVKD. With 4 bases removed from V and 0 bases from J, the gap between germline ends came to 19 bases.

The V call is TRBV25-1, the J call TRBJ2-7; 9 bases agree with TRBD2. Germline values: CDR1 MGHDK, CDR2 SYGVNS. J gave up 3 bases and V 1 base, and 7 bases lay outside the gene matches. The CDR3 spans 16 residues. As DNA, the CDR3 is TGTGCCAGCAGTGAATCGGGTAGCGGGGGTCACTACGAGCAGTACTTC. Translating gives CASSESGSGGHYEQYF.

This clone was counted a few times. The chain carries TRBV7-9 and TRBJ1-5, with TRBD1 identical over 8 bases. The CDR3 extends over 13 amino acids. The germline CDR1 and CDR2 sequences are SEHNR and FQNEAQ (reference sequence). V trimming: 8 bases; J trimming: 3 bases; junction bases outside the gene matches: 3. CDR3 sequence (DNA): TGTGCCAGCTCGGGACAGGACAATCAGCCCCAGCATTTT. Protein product: CASSGQDNQPQHF.

This chain uses TRBV15 with TRBJ1-1; D call uncertain. The CDR3 is made up of 14 amino acids. Germline V gene sequence: CDR1 LNHNV, CDR2 YYDKDF (reference sequence). Between the trimmed V and J ends, which lost 1 base and 10 bases, there was a span of 16 bases. DNA of the CDR3: TGTGCCACCAGCAGAGGGGTTGAGAGGTCCGGAGCTTTCTTT. Translated, it gives CATSRGVERSGAFF. The complete variable domain, with remaining parts taken from reference TRBV15 and TRBJ1-1, reads DAMVIQNPRYQVTQFGKPVTLSCSQTLNHNVMYWYQQKSSQAPKLLFHYYDKDFNNEADTPDNFQSRRPNTSFCFLDIRSPGLGDTAMYLCATSRGVERSGAFFGQGTRLTVV.

In the case of this clone: At one end, the junction sequence differs from germline, possibly due to a read error. The same CDR3 arises from other DNA sequences in this sample as well. This chain links TRBV9 with TRBJ1-1; 7 nucleotides line up with TRBD1. The CDR3 is 15 residues long. CDR1 and CDR2 from the germline V gene are SGDLS and YYNGEE. The CDR3 is CASSVGGGQDTEAFF. DNA for the CDR3: TGTGCCAGCAGTGTAGGGGGCGGCCAGGACACTGAAGCTTTCTTT.

The rearrangement uses TRBV27 and TRBJ2-7; D might be TRBD1 (5 bases). V gave up 8 bases and J gave up 6 bases, with 20 bases separating them. Germline loops: CDR1 MNHEY, CDR2 SMNVEV (reference sequence). This CDR3 region has 14 residues. DNA of the CDR3: TGTGCCAGCTCCAAAGGGGCTAGTCGAAGCGAGCAGTACTTC. Translated: CASSKGASRSEQYF.

J is TRBJ2-1 and V is TRBV9, with D perhaps matching TRBD1 (5 bases). Trimming removed 3 bases at V and 0 bases at J, with 10 bases between. CDR3 length equals 15 residues. Per the germline V gene, CDR1 is SGDLS and CDR2 is YYNGEE. The chain's CDR3 is CASSGRRGSYNEQFF. In nucleotides, the CDR3 is TGTGCCAGCAGCGGGAGAAGGGGCTCCTACAATGAGCAGTTCTTC.

The rearrangement joins TRBV27 to TRBJ2-7; 10 nucleotides match TRBD2. The trim removed 1 base at V and 7 bases at J, leaving 10 bases unmatched. The CDR3 is made up of 16 amino acids. Germline CDR1 is MNHEY and CDR2 is SMNVEV (reference sequence). CDR3 region: CASSLLSSGGPVEQYF. DNA for the CDR3: TGTGCCAGCAGTTTATTGTCTAGCGGGGGACCCGTGGAGCAGTACTTC.

J is TRBJ1-1 and V is TRBV19, with 12 bases identical to TRBD1. Germline V gene data show CDR1 as LNHDA and CDR2 as SQIVND (reference sequence). The junction had 7 bases not matched to a gene; V was cut back by 5 bases and J by 9 bases. CDR3 length: 14 residues. The CDR3 region is CASSHQGQGAKAFF. In DNA, the CDR3 is TGTGCCAGTAGTCACCAGGGACAGGGGGCGAAAGCTTTCTTT.

The rearrangement joins TRBV2 to TRBJ2-3; 11 bases match TRBD2. With 7 bases clipped from V and 5 bases from J, the junction kept 8 bases outside the gene matches. The CDR3 runs 15 residues. Germline V gives CDR1 SNHLY, CDR2 FYNNEI. Here the CDR3 DNA reads TGTGCCAGCAACTTAGCGGGGGGGCCAGGAGATACGCAGTATTTT. It is translated as CASNLAGGPGDTQYF.

This clone turned up a few times. One junction end does not reproduce the germline sequence, and a read error may be involved. The chain combines TRBV5-1 with TRBJ1-3; 9 nucleotides match TRBD1. The CDR3 runs to 12 residues. Germline CDR1 and CDR2: SGHRS and YFSETQ. The CDR3 is CASSLEGQGPLF. DNA for the CDR3: TGCGCCAGCAGCTTGGAGGGACAGGGACCCCTTTTT.

This rearrangement joins TRBV28 to TRBJ1-1, with TRBD1 identical over 7 bases. The V and J ends lost 4 bases and 10 bases, in that order; junction bases with no gene match: 3. CDR3 length equals 11 residues. Looked up from germline, CDR1 is MDHEN and CDR2 is SYDVKM. The CDR3 protein is CASSSRQGAFF. CDR3 coding DNA: TGTGCCAGCAGTTCCCGACAGGGAGCTTTCTTT.

V usage is TRBV5-1 and J usage is TRBJ1-1, with TRBD1 identical over 7 bases. The germline V gene encodes CDR1 SGHRS and CDR2 YFSETQ. The CDR3 spans 12 residues. V shed 3 bases and J 8 bases; nucleotides not matched to a gene: 4. The DNA for the CDR3 is TGCGCCAGCAGCTACCCAGGGGGAGAAGCTTTCTTT. This encodes CASSYPGGEAFF.

The chain links TRBV4-3 to TRBJ2-7; no reliable D call. The CDR3 totals 14 residues. Germline CDR1 is LGHNA and CDR2 is YSLEER. The germline V and J ends were trimmed by 1 base and 0 bases, with 7 bases remaining between them. CDR3 nucleotides: TGCGCCAGCAGCCAAGCTACCTCCTCCTACGAGCAGTACTTC. Translating it yields CASSQATSSYEQYF.

The chain carries TRBV12-2 and TRBJ1-2. TRBV12-2 is a listed pseudogene. CDR3 length: 13 residues. DNA for the CDR3: TGTGCAAGTCGCAGAAGCCGTGGCTATGGCTACACCTTC. Encoded protein: CASRRSRGYGYTF.

This chain joins TRBV27 and TRBJ1-2; the match to TRBD1 covers 8 bases. The CDR3 is 14 residues long. Per the germline V gene, CDR1 is MNHEY and CDR2 is SMNVEV (reference sequence). Unmatched junction bases numbered 4, after V lost 5 bases and J lost 2 bases. The CDR3 region has the DNA TGTGCCAGCAGTCCGCGGACAGGGAACTATGGCTACACCTTC. Its protein product is CASSPRTGNYGYTF.

This chain links TRBV6-4 with TRBJ2-5; 8 bases fit TRBD2. Trimming removed 4 bases from V and 3 bases from J; junction bases left unmatched: 7. Germline values: CDR1 MRHNA, CDR2 SNTAGT. This CDR3 has 15 amino acids. The CDR3 loop reads CASSVSSGGEETQYF. The CDR3 bases are TGTGCCAGCAGTGTATCGAGCGGGGGTGAAGAGACCCAGTACTTC.

The chain recombines TRBV11-3 with TRBJ1-2; maybe TRBD1 (6 bases). There are 17 residues in the CDR3. Trimming removed 3 bases at V and 5 bases at J, with 22 bases between. The germline CDR1 and CDR2 sequences are SGHNT and YENEEA. CDR3 nucleotides: TGTGCCAGCAGCTTTCGGGTCAGACAGGAGGTTCCGTATGGCTACACCTTC. Protein sequence: CASSFRVRQEVPYGYTF. Using reference TRBV11-3 and TRBJ1-2 for the parts outside the CDR3, the full variable domain is EAGVVQSPRYKIIEKKQPVAFWCNPISGHNTLYWYLQNLGQGPELLIRYENEEAVDDSQLPKDRFSAERLKGVDSTLKIQPAELGDSAVYLCASSFRVRQEVPYGYTFGSGTRLTVV.

V usage is TRBV27 and J usage is TRBJ1-2, with D tentatively TRBD1 (6 bases). The CDR3 consists of 18 residues. Germline lookup yields CDR1 MNHEY and CDR2 SMNVEV (reference sequence). V dropped 3 bases and J dropped 2 bases, with 22 bases sitting between them. The CDR3, as DNA: TGTGCCAGCAGTTTGTCCTGGGGGCAGGGGAGAAGAAACTATGGCTACACCTTC. Protein product: CASSLSWGQGRRNYGYTF.

A word on this clone: The same CDR3 is also encoded by other DNA sequences in this sample. The J gene is TRBJ1-5, the V gene TRBV6-5; maybe TRBD1 (6 bases). CDR1 is MNHEY and CDR2 is SVGAGI in the germline V gene. The V end lost 0 bases, the J end lost 4 bases, and 7 bases lay between the germline ends. CDR3 length: 14 residues. The CDR3 protein is CASSYSQGNQPQHF. The CDR3, as DNA: TGTGCCAGCAGTTACTCACAGGGTAATCAGCCCCAGCATTTT.

The V and J genes are TRBV9 and TRBJ2-7, with 8 bases identical to TRBD1. CDR3 size: 18 residues. Losses at the gene ends were 0 bases for V and 3 bases for J; bases not matched to a gene: 14. Germline V gene data show CDR1 as SGDLS and CDR2 as YYNGEE. This CDR3 is CASSVAAAPGQGGYEQYF. Here the CDR3 DNA reads TGTGCCAGCAGCGTAGCCGCCGCCCCCGGACAGGGCGGCTACGAGCAGTACTTC.

The chain links TRBV9 to TRBJ1-1; unclear D gene. The CDR3 sequence is 15 residues long. Trimming pared 4 bases from V and 1 base from J, leaving 14 bases between. Germline-derived CDR1 and CDR2 are SGDLS and YYNGEE. In DNA, the CDR3 is TGTGCCAGCAGCCCCTTCGAGGTTCCGAACACTGAAGCTTTCTTT. It translates to CASSPFEVPNTEAFF.

The V call is TRBV21-1, the J call TRBJ2-7; TRBD1, as called in the table, went unchecked against the DNA. TRBV21-1 is a pseudogene. The CDR3 is made up of 17 amino acids. CDR3 sequence: CASSKIGGQGHGYEQYF. The CDR3 DNA reads as TGTGCCAGCAGCAAAATCGGCGGACAGGGGCACGGGTACGAGCAGTACTTC.

In the case of this clone: Compared with germline, one end of the junction differs, possibly owing to a read error. The CDR3: CASSPPSYPGEMFF. The CDR3 DNA reads TGTGCCAGCTCACCACCAAGTTACCCCGGGGAGATGTTTTTT. The chain couples TRBV18 to TRBJ2-2, with D tentatively TRBD2 (5 bases). Germline V gene lookup returns CDR1 KGHSH and CDR2 LQKENI. The CDR3 has 14 amino acids.

This rearrangement joins TRBV6-2 or TRBV6-3 to TRBJ1-3; TRBD1 might be the D (5 bases). Germline V gene data show CDR1 as MNHEY and CDR2 as SVGEGT. Trimming stripped 6 bases from V and 4 bases from J, with 13 bases between. CDR3 size: 14 residues. The CDR3, as DNA: TGTGCCAGCAGCTCCGCCGGGGGAGGAAACACCATATATTTT. It encodes CASSSAGGGNTIYF.

The chain links TRBV5-6 to TRBJ2-4, with 14 bases aligning to TRBD2. The V gene end was trimmed by 3 bases and the J gene end by 16 bases; junction bases not matched to a gene: 15. This CDR3 spans 16 amino acids. Germline-derived CDR1 and CDR2 are SGHDT and YYEEEE. CDR3 protein: CASSSFRTSGGTIEYF. CDR3 in DNA: TGTGCCAGCAGCTCATTCCGGACTAGCGGGGGGACTATAGAATACTTC. Combining the CDR3 with reference TRBV5-6 and TRBJ2-4 gives the whole variable domain DAGVTQSPTHLIKTRGQQVTLRCSPKSGHDTVSWYQQALGQGPQFIFQYYEEEERQRGNFPDRFSGHQFPNYSSELNVNALLLGDSALYLCASSSFRTSGGTIEYFGAGTRLSVL.

The rearrangement joins TRBV7-3 to TRBJ1-1; TRBD1 is a possible D gene (6 bases). The germline CDR1 and CDR2 sequences are SGHTA and FQGTGA. V was clipped by 3 bases and J by 4 bases, with 9 bases between them. The CDR3 runs to 13 residues. CDR3 coding DNA: TGTGCCAGCAGCTTGCAGGGGAGCACTGAAGCTTTCTTT. This translates into CASSLQGSTEAFF.